The 24 T cell receptor beta chains below come from one sample, sequenced in a study of T cell responses to AZD1222 COVID-19 vaccine. Sequenced by immunoSEQ multiplex PCR; TCRdb stores in-frame clones only, minus some. This table has fewer than 120,000 clones, 81% appearing once. The sequenced sample was peripheral blood, obtained on day 0 of AZD1222 vaccination. These receptors originate from an adult in good health.

The chain joins TRBV25-1 to TRBJ1-2; weak D call: TRBD1 (6 bases). Per the germline V gene, CDR1 is MGHDK and CDR2 is SYGVNS. The CDR3 consists of 12 residues. V gave up 6 bases and J gave up 1 base, with 6 bases separating them. DNA of the CDR3: TGTGCCAGCAGCAGGGGTAACTATGGCTACACCTTC. It translates to CASSRGNYGYTF.

J is TRBJ1-5 and V is TRBV29-1, with D maybe TRBD1 (6 bases). CDR3 length: 12 amino acids. The V gene lost 4 bases and the J gene lost 2 bases, with 6 bases spanning the gap. CDR1 is SQVTM and CDR2 is ANQGSEA in the germline V gene. The CDR3 spells CSVGQGNQPQHF. The CDR3 bases are TGCAGCGTTGGACAGGGCAATCAGCCCCAGCATTTT.

CDR3 sequence reads: CGVVWGALDGYTF. DNA of the CDR3: TGTGGCGTGGTCTGGGGCGCCCTGGATGGCTACACCTTC. The chain links TRBV2 to TRBJ1-2; TRBD1 is a possible D gene (5 bases). The V gene's germline CDR1 is SNHLY and CDR2 FYNNEI. This CDR3 has 13 amino acids.

This sequence joins TRBV20-1 and TRBJ1-6; the D gene is possibly TRBD1 (5 bases). The CDR3 covers 13 residues. Trimming stripped 3 bases from V and 9 bases from J, with 12 bases between. Looked up from germline, CDR1 is DFQATT and CDR2 is SNEGSKA (reference sequence). CDR3 coding DNA: TGCAGTGCTAGTTCGGGGGGGGTTTCACCCCTCCACTTT. This gives the protein CSASSGGVSPLHF.

The table lists this clone with a few counts. The chain joins TRBV6-5 to TRBJ1-3, with a weak D call TRBD1 (5 bases). Looked up from germline, CDR1 is MNHEY and CDR2 is SVGAGI. The CDR3 loop spans 12 amino acids. The V and J ends lost 7 bases and 3 bases respectively, with 7 bases between them. CDR3 sequence: CASKQGGNTIYF. CDR3 nucleotides: TGTGCCAGCAAGCAGGGTGGAAACACCATATATTTT.

V is TRBV7-2 and J is TRBJ1-1, with no clear D. With 4 bases removed from V and 1 base from J, the gap between germline ends came to 16 bases. The CDR3 length is 16 residues. Per germline, CDR1 SGHTA and CDR2 FQGNSA. The DNA of the CDR3 is TGTGCCAGCAGCTCCGCCGGGAGCACGACGAACACTGAAGCTTTCTTT. Protein product: CASSSAGSTTNTEAFF. Combining the CDR3 with reference TRBV7-2 and TRBJ1-1 gives the whole variable domain GAGVSQSPSNKVTEKGKDVELRCDPISGHTALYWYRQSLGQGLEFLIYFQGNSAPDKSGLPSDRFSAERTGGSVSTLTIQRTQQEDSAVYLCASSSAGSTTNTEAFFGQGTRLTVV.

The chain is built from TRBV6-5 and TRBJ1-1; TRBD1 might be the D (5 bases). Germline V CDR1 and CDR2: MNHEY, SVGAGI. V was trimmed by 4 bases and J by 7 bases, leaving 19 bases between them. This CDR3 contains 15 residues. This chain's CDR3 is CASSSSDSPRGEAFF. DNA for the CDR3: TGTGCCAGCAGTTCCTCGGACTCACCGAGGGGTGAAGCTTTCTTT.

The genes are TRBV30 and TRBJ1-5; no reliable D call. There are 14 residues in the CDR3. The V gene lost 4 bases and the J gene lost 1 base, with 11 bases spanning the gap. The germline CDR1 and CDR2 sequences are GTSNPN and SVGIG (reference sequence). The CDR3 loop reads CAWTPGGSNQPQHF. For the CDR3, the DNA is TGTGCCTGGACCCCTGGCGGGAGCAATCAGCCCCAGCATTTT. The entire variable domain, with the rest obtained from reference TRBV30 and TRBJ1-5, is as follows: SQTIHQWPATLVQPVGSPLSLECTVEGTSNPNLYWYRQAAGRGLQLLFYSVGIGQISSEVPQNLSASRPQDRQFILSSKKLLLSDSGFYLCAWTPGGSNQPQHFGDGTRLSIL.

This chain uses TRBV11-2 with TRBJ2-1, with D perhaps matching TRBD1 or TRBD2 (5 bases each). The V end was cut by 6 bases, the J end by 1 base, with 13 bases between. Per germline, CDR1 SGHAT and CDR2 FQNNGV. This CDR3 has 15 amino acids. CDR3 protein: CASRPPGGSYNEQFF. CDR3 bases: TGTGCCAGCAGACCCCCTGGGGGATCCTACAATGAGCAGTTCTTC.

J is TRBJ1-1 and V is TRBV20-1; 7 bases map to TRBD1. The germline V gene has CDR1 DFQATT and CDR2 SNEGSKA (reference sequence). There are 13 residues in the CDR3. The J segment lost 5 bases and the V segment lost 3 bases, leaving 6 bases of the junction unmatched. Here the CDR3 reads CSASRQGGTEAFF. In DNA form, the CDR3 reads TGCAGTGCTAGTAGACAGGGTGGGACTGAAGCTTTCTTT.

The table lists this clone with a few counts. The genes are TRBV9 and TRBJ2-3; 7 positions match TRBD2. The CDR3 length is 17 residues. The V gene's germline CDR1 is SGDLS and CDR2 YYNGEE. Germline trimming cut 0 bases from V and 2 bases from J; bases unmatched to any gene: 9. The CDR3 sequence: CASSVGGAGFHTDTQYF. CDR3 coding DNA: TGTGCCAGCAGCGTAGGTGGAGCGGGATTCCACACAGATACGCAGTATTTT.

This rearrangement joins TRBV28 to TRBJ2-5; tentatively, D is TRBD1 (5 bases). Trimming removed 6 bases at V and 2 bases at J, with 13 bases between. The CDR3 covers 14 residues. Germline CDR1 MDHEN, CDR2 SYDVKM. The CDR3 reads CASSISTVQETQYF. The CDR3 DNA follows: TGTGCCAGCAGCATTTCGACAGTACAAGAGACCCAGTACTTC. The complete variable domain, with remaining parts taken from reference TRBV28 and TRBJ2-5, reads DVKVTQSSRYLVKRTGEKVFLECVQDMDHENMFWYRQDPGLGLRLIYFSYDVKMKEKGDIPEGYSVSREKKERFSLILESASTNQTSMYLCASSISTVQETQYFGPGTRLLVL.

The chain employs TRBV6-1 and TRBJ1-2; D call uncertain. Germline-derived CDR1 and CDR2 are MNHNS and SASEGT. Trimming shortened V by 1 base and J by 4 bases, and 13 bases separated the two germline ends. This CDR3 comprises 15 residues. This CDR3 reads CASSEGLGEGYGYTF. The CDR3, as DNA: TGTGCCAGCAGTGAAGGTTTAGGCGAGGGCTATGGCTACACCTTC.

The chain links TRBV19 to TRBJ2-7, with 9 bases that match TRBD1. Trimming took 4 bases from V and 1 from J; bases not matched to a gene: 8. This CDR3 contains 16 residues. The germline V gene encodes CDR1 LNHDA and CDR2 SQIVND (reference sequence). CDR3 protein: CASSKNLGTGSYEQYF. DNA for the CDR3: TGTGCCAGTAGTAAGAACCTCGGGACAGGGTCCTACGAGCAGTACTTC.

Only one count was recorded for this clone. The chain uses TRBV6-5 and TRBJ1-1, with D perhaps matching TRBD1 (6 bases). With 6 bases removed from V and 3 bases from J, the gap between germline ends came to 17 bases. The germline V gene has CDR1 MNHEY and CDR2 SVGAGI. The length of the CDR3 is 15 residues. DNA of the CDR3: TGTGCCAGCAGCCTACTTCGGGGGGCGGACACTGAAGCTTTCTTT. Protein product: CASSLLRGADTEAFF.

This sequence joins TRBV9 and TRBJ1-2; D is perhaps TRBD1 (5 bases). This CDR3 comprises 13 residues. V lost 3 bases to trimming and J lost 3 bases, with 9 bases between them. Looked up from germline, CDR1 is SGDLS and CDR2 is YYNGEE. In nucleotides, the CDR3 is TGTGCCAGCAGCGCTCAGGGCGACTATGGCTACACCTTC. This encodes CASSAQGDYGYTF.

This clone was seen only a few times. This chain joins TRBV19 and TRBJ1-5; D gene ambiguous. The V gene's germline CDR1 is LNHDA and CDR2 SQIVND (reference sequence). With 4 bases removed from V and 9 bases from J, the gap between germline ends came to 10 bases. The CDR3 covers 12 residues. CDR3 coding DNA: TGTGCCAGTAGTAGCGTGGTTCTGCCCCAGCATTTT. It codes for CASSSVVLPQHF.

Concerning this clone itself: The same CDR3 arises from other DNA sequences in this sample as well. CDR3 protein: CASSIGRSGANVLTF. CDR3 bases: TGTGCCAGTAGTATTGGGAGATCTGGGGCCAACGTCCTGACTTTC. The chain has TRBV19 and TRBJ2-6; D might be TRBD2 (5 bases). There are 15 residues in the CDR3. Germline-derived CDR1 and CDR2 are LNHDA and SQIVND (reference sequence). The V and J ends lost 3 bases and 1 base respectively, with 7 bases between them. Filled out from reference TRBV19 and TRBJ2-6, the complete variable domain reads DGGITQSPKYLFRKEGQNVTLSCEQNLNHDAMYWYRQDPGQGLRLIYYSQIVNDFQKGDIAEGYSVSREKKESFPLTVTSAQKNPTAFYLCASSIGRSGANVLTFGAGSRLTVL.

The chain links TRBV6-1 to TRBJ1-5; D is uncertain. Germline-derived CDR1 and CDR2 are MNHNS and SASEGT. The CDR3 totals 14 residues. Trimming pared 3 bases from V and 8 bases from J, leaving 14 bases between. The CDR3 here is CASSDRPSIKPQHF. Here the CDR3 DNA reads TGTGCCAGCAGTGATCGCCCCTCAATCAAGCCCCAGCATTTT.

The CDR3 DNA sequence: TGCGCCAGCAGCTCCAGGCCTACGGGAAACACCATATATTTT. It is translated as CASSSRPTGNTIYF. The chain is built from TRBV5-1 and TRBJ1-3; D unclear. Germline CDR1 SGHRS, CDR2 YFSETQ. The CDR3 is made up of 14 amino acids. Trimming took 3 bases from V and 4 from J, leaving 11 bases between them.

The V and J genes are TRBV6-1 and TRBJ1-6; the D gene is possibly TRBD1 (5 bases). Trimming shortened V by 2 bases and J by 9 bases, and 11 bases separated the two germline ends. This CDR3 is built from 14 residues. From germline, CDR1 is MNHNS and CDR2 SASEGT. CDR3 protein: CASSEIGAGSPLHF. CDR3 sequence (DNA): TGTGCCAGCAGTGAAATAGGGGCGGGTTCACCCCTCCACTTT.

This clone was recorded once. Here the CDR3 DNA reads TGCGCCAGCAGCTCGGGGGGGGCAGGGAGCAATCAGCCCCAGCATTTT. Protein sequence: CASSSGGAGSNQPQHF. The chain couples TRBV4-1 to TRBJ1-5, with D perhaps TRBD1 (6 bases). The CDR3 runs to 16 residues. The germline V gene has CDR1 MGHRA and CDR2 YSYEKL. V lost 5 bases to trimming and J lost 1 base, with 15 bases between them.

V gene TRBV11-2 combines with J gene TRBJ2-7; maybe TRBD2 (5 bases). The CDR3 sequence is 13 residues long. V lost 0 bases, J lost 4 bases, and 7 bases lay in between. CDR1 is SGHAT and CDR2 is FQNNGV in the germline V gene. The CDR3 DNA reads as TGTGCCAGCAGCTTAGATCGGGGTTACGAGCAGTACTTC. Amino acids: CASSLDRGYEQYF.

This rearrangement joins TRBV28 to TRBJ2-3, with 11 bases aligning to TRBD1. Germline V lookup: CDR1 MDHEN, CDR2 SYDVKM. The CDR3 covers 17 residues. With 5 bases clipped from V and 3 bases from J, the junction kept 10 bases outside the gene matches. This chain's CDR3 is CASSARTGGVQTDTQYF. CDR3 nucleotide sequence: TGTGCCAGCAGTGCCAGGACAGGGGGCGTTCAAACAGATACGCAGTATTTT.